The 12 T cell receptor beta chains listed next were all sequenced from one sample in a study of cytotoxic CD8 clonotypes in ibrutinib-treated CLL (dated by TCRdb to the early 2020s). Library generation was performed with the immunoSEQ multiplex PCR assay. The source is immuneACCESS, and TCRdb retained only in-frame sequences with V and J called. Part of the clones is not carried over; for the studies checked, unresolved V genes explain less than half of this, and the remainder is unexplained. This sample has around 200,000 clones in its table, and roughly 73% of those were observed once. The top ten clonotypes cover about an eighth of the sample. The intended sense of this specimen's time point label: approximately twelve months on ibrutinib. The sequenced sample was PBMCs, obtained after 12 months of ibrutinib treatment. Receptor source: a human donor with chronic lymphocytic leukemia.

The V gene is TRBV21-1, the J gene TRBJ1-2. TRBV21-1 is a recognized pseudogene. The CDR3 consists of 13 residues. The CDR3 nucleotides read TGTGCCAGCAGCCACCGCGGCACTCCTGGCTACACCTTC. This gives the protein CASSHRGTPGYTF.

This chain joins TRBV6-5 and TRBJ2-7; unclear D gene. V was clipped by 6 bases and J by 5 bases, with 14 bases between them. CDR1 is MNHEY and CDR2 is SVGAGI in the germline V gene. The CDR3 runs to 13 residues. The CDR3 nucleotides are TGTGCCAGCAGCTCGGTAGGGCCGGACGAGCAGTACTTC. Amino acid sequence: CASSSVGPDEQYF.

The gene calls are TRBV9 and TRBJ2-3; possible D gene TRBD2, 6 bases. The V gene's germline CDR1 is SGDLS and CDR2 YYNGEE. The CDR3 runs 15 residues. Trimming pared 4 bases from V and 2 bases from J, leaving 14 bases between. CDR3 in DNA: TGTGCCAGCAGCTCCGGGGCTAGCGACACAGATACGCAGTATTTT. It encodes CASSSGASDTDTQYF.

This chain uses TRBV7-8 with TRBJ2-2, with unresolved D. Germline CDR1 SGHVS, CDR2 FQNEAQ. CDR3 length: 14 residues. With 5 bases removed from V and 6 bases from J, the gap between germline ends came to 13 bases. CDR3 residues: CASSPDRSAGELFF. CDR3 bases: TGTGCCAGCAGCCCGGATAGGTCCGCCGGGGAGCTGTTTTTT. Using reference TRBV7-8 and TRBJ2-2 for the parts outside the CDR3, the full variable domain is GAGVSQSPRYKVAKRGQDVALRCDPISGHVSLFWYQQALGQGPEFLTYFQNEAQLDKSGLPSDRFFAERPEGSVSTLKIQRTQQEDSAVYLCASSPDRSAGELFFGEGSRLTVL.

This clone was found once. The V gene is TRBV6-5, the J gene TRBJ1-1; D remains unclear. CDR3 size: 14 residues. Trimming removed 6 bases from V and 0 bases from J, with 11 bases in between. In germline, CDR1 is MNHEY, CDR2 SVGAGI. The CDR3 loop is CASSDRSLNTEAFF. The CDR3 region has the DNA TGTGCCAGCAGCGACCGGTCATTGAACACTGAAGCTTTCTTT.

The chain combines TRBV30 with TRBJ1-4; D ambiguous. V dropped 0 bases and J dropped 0 bases, with 20 bases sitting between them. This CDR3 is 19 amino acids long. Germline values: CDR1 GTSNPN, CDR2 SVGIG (reference sequence). This chain's CDR3 is CAWSVGRLRIGSTNEKLFF. The CDR3 DNA sequence: TGTGCCTGGAGTGTAGGGCGCCTACGAATAGGGTCAACTAATGAAAAACTGTTTTTT.

Concerning this clone: The junction departs from germline at one end; a sequencing error may be responsible. The rearrangement joins TRBV7-7 to TRBJ2-5; D is perhaps TRBD2 (5 bases). Germline loops: CDR1 SSHAT, CDR2 FNYEAQ (reference sequence). This CDR3 is 15 amino acids long. The CDR3 loop is CASSQAGRGQETQYF. CDR3 nucleotides: TGTGCTAGCAGCCAGGCAGGACGGGGACAAGAGACCCAGTACTTC.

Worth noting for this clone: A far larger clone is a single base away, which makes a read error likely. The gene calls are TRBV5-6 and TRBJ2-3, with TRBD1 matching over 8 bases. The CDR3 covers 16 residues. Losses at the gene ends were 4 bases for V and 0 bases for J; bases not matched to a gene: 7. Germline CDR1 is SGHDT and CDR2 is YYEEEE. The CDR3 sequence: CASSEGQGMSTDTQYF. The CDR3 coding sequence is TGTGCCAGCAGCGAAGGACAGGGAATGAGCACAGATACGCAGTATTTT.

As to this clone: The sample has other DNA sequences that encode this CDR3 too. The CDR3 loop is CASSSPTGELFF. DNA of the CDR3: TGTGCCAGCAGCTCCCCGACCGGGGAGCTGTTTTTT. This chain uses TRBV11-3 with TRBJ2-2; D not resolved. V gave up 4 bases and J gave up 5 bases, with 5 bases separating them. Germline values: CDR1 SGHNT, CDR2 YENEEA. The CDR3 is 12 amino acids.

The rearrangement uses TRBV9 and TRBJ2-1, with D perhaps TRBD1 (5 bases). The CDR3 runs to 12 residues. V gave up 3 bases and J gave up 9 bases, with 10 bases separating them. The germline V gene has CDR1 SGDLS and CDR2 YYNGEE. In DNA, the CDR3 is TGTGCCAGCAGCGGCCCTAGGGGTGAGCAGTTCTTC. Translation gives CASSGPRGEQFF. Looking up the rest from reference TRBV9 and TRBJ2-1 gives the full variable domain: DSGVTQTPKHLITATGQRVTLRCSPRSGDLSVYWYQQSLDQGLQFLIQYYNGEERAKGNILERFSAQQFPDLHSELNLSSLELGDSALYFCASSGPRGEQFFGPGTRLTVL.

This chain links TRBV27 with TRBJ1-2; D is unresolved. CDR3 length equals 15 residues. Trimming removed 1 base at V and 3 bases at J, with 12 bases between. From germline, CDR1 is MNHEY and CDR2 SMNVEV (reference sequence). The CDR3 spells CASSLYFDTYYGYTF. The CDR3 DNA reads as TGTGCCAGCAGTTTATATTTCGACACCTACTATGGCTACACCTTC.

V usage is TRBV18 and J usage is TRBJ1-2; D is undetermined. The CDR3 contains 13 residues. Germline loops: CDR1 KGHSH, CDR2 LQKENI. With 5 bases removed from V and 4 bases from J, the gap between germline ends came to 11 bases. CDR3 sequence: CASSAFEVYGYTF. The DNA of the CDR3 is TGTGCCAGCTCAGCTTTTGAAGTCTATGGCTACACCTTC.